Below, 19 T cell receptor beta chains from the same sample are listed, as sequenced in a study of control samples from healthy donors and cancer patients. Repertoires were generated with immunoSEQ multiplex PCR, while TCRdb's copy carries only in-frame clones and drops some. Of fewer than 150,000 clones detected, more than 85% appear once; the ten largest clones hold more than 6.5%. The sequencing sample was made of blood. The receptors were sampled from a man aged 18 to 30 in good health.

The CDR3 spells CASKAGWPPGTDTQYF. The CDR3 nucleotides read TGCGCCAGCAAAGCGGGGTGGCCCCCCGGCACAGATACGCAGTATTTT. The chain links TRBV10-1 to TRBJ2-3; 7 nucleotides agree with TRBD2. CDR1 WNHNN and CDR2 SYGVQD come from the germline V gene (reference sequence). The trim removed 7 bases at V and 1 base at J, leaving 11 bases unmatched. The CDR3 runs to 16 residues.

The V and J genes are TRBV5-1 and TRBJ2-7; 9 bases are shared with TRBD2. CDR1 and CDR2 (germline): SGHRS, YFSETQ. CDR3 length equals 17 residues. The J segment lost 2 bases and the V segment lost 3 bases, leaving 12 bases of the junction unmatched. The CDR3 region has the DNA TGCGCCAGCAGCTCCCTTATGCGGGCGGGGGGGGCCTACGAGCAGTACTTC. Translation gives CASSSLMRAGGAYEQYF.

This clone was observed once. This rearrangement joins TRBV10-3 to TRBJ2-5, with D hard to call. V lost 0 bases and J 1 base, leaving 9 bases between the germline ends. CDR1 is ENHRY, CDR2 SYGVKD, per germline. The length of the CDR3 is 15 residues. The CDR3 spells CAISESRPLQETQYF. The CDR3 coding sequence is TGTGCCATCAGTGAGTCCCGTCCGCTCCAAGAGACCCAGTACTTC.

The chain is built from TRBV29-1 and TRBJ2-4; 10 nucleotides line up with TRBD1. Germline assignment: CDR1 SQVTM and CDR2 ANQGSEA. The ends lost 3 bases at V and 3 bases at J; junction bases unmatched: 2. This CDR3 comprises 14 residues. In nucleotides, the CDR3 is TGCAGCGTTGAGGGACAGGGGAACAAAAACATTCAGTACTTC. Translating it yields CSVEGQGNKNIQYF.

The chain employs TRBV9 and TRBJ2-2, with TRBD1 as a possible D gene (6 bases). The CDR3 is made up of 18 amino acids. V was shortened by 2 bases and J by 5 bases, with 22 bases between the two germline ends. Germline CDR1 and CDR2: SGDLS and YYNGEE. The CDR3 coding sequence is TGTGCCAGCAGCGTTGAAGGACAGCCGTTGTTTGGAACCGGGGAGCTGTTTTTT. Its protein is CASSVEGQPLFGTGELFF.

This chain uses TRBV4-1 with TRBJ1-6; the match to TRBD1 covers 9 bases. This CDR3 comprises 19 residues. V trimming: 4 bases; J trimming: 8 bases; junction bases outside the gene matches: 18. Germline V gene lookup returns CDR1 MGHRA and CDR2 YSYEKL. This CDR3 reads CASSPKRWGTGGAYSPLHF. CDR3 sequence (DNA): TGCGCCAGCAGCCCTAAAAGGTGGGGCACAGGGGGCGCATATTCACCCCTCCACTTT.

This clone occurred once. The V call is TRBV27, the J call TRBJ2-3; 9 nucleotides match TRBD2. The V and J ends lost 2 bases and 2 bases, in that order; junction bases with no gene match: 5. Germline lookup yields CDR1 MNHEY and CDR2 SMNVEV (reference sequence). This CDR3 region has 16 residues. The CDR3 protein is CASSLGAGGNTDTQYF. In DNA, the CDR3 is TGTGCCAGCAGTTTAGGGGCGGGGGGGAACACAGATACGCAGTATTTT.

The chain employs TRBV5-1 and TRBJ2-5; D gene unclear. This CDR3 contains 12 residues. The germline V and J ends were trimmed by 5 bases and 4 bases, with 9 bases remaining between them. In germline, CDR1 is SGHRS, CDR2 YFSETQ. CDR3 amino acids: CASRVGRETQYF. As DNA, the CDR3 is TGCGCCAGCAGGGTGGGTCGAGAGACCCAGTACTTC.

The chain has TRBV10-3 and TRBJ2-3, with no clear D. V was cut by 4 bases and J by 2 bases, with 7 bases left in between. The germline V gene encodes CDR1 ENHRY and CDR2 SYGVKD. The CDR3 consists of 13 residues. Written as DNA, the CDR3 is TGTGCCATCAGTGGCGGCACCACAGATACGCAGTATTTT. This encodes CAISGGTTDTQYF.

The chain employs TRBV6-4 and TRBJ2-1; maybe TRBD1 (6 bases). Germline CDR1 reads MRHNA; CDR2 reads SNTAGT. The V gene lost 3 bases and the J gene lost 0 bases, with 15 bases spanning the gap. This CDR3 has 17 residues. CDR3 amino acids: CASSEYGQHNSYNEQFF. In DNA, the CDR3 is TGTGCCAGCAGTGAATATGGACAGCACAACTCCTACAATGAGCAGTTCTTC.

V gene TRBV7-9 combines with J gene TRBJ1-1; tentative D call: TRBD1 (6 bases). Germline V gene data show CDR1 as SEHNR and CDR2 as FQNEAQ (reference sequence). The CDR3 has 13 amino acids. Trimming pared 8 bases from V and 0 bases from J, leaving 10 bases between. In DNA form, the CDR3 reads TGTGCCAGCCGGGGACAAATGAACACTGAAGCTTTCTTT. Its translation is CASRGQMNTEAFF.

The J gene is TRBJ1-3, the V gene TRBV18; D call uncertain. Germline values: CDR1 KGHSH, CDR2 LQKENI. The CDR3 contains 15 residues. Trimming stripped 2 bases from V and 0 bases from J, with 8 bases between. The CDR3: CASSPGPFSGNTIYF. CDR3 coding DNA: TGTGCCAGCTCACCAGGACCCTTCTCTGGAAACACCATATATTTT. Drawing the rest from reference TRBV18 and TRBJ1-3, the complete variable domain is NAGVMQNPRHLVRRRGQEARLRCSPMKGHSHVYWYRQLPEEGLKFMVYLQKENIIDESGMPKERFSAEFPKEGPSILRIQQVVRGDSAAYFCASSPGPFSGNTIYFGEGSWLTVV.

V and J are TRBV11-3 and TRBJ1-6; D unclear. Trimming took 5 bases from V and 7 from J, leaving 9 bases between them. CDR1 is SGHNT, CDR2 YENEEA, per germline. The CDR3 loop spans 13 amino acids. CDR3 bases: TGTGCCAGCAGCCCCGGACGGAATTCACCCCTCCACTTT. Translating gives CASSPGRNSPLHF.

Here the CDR3 DNA reads TGTGCCAGCAGTGACAAGTGGGATCCAAGAGATTCACCCCTCCACTTT. Translated: CASSDKWDPRDSPLHF. The gene calls are TRBV6-1 and TRBJ1-6; no clear D. CDR1 MNHNS and CDR2 SASEGT come from the germline V gene. The CDR3 loop spans 16 amino acids. V lost 3 bases and J 8 bases, leaving 17 bases between the germline ends.

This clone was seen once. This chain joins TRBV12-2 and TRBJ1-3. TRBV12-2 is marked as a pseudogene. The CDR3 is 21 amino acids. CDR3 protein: CASRGRRRSRAVRVYGNTIYF. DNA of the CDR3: TGTGCAAGTCGCGGGCGTCGTCGGAGTCGGGCTGTGAGGGTCTATGGAAACACCATATATTTT.

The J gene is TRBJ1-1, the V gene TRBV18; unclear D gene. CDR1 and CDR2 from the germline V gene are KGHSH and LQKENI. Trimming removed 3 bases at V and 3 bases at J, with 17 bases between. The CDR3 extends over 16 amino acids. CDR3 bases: TGTGCCAGCTCACCCTACCCGCCAGGTTTGGACACTGAAGCTTTCTTT. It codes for CASSPYPPGLDTEAFF.

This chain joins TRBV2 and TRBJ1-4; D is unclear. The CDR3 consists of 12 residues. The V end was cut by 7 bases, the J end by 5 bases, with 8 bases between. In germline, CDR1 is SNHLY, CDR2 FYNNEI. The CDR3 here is CASKTANEKLFF. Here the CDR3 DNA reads TGTGCCAGCAAGACTGCAAATGAAAAACTGTTTTTT.

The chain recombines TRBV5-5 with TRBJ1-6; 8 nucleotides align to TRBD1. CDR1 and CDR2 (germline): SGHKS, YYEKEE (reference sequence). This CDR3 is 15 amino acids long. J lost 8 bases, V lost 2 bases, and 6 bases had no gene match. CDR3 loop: CASSFPGGLDSPLHF. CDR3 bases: TGTGCCAGCAGCTTCCCAGGGGGCTTGGATTCACCCCTCCACTTT.

The CDR3 is CASSLADREANEKLFF. The CDR3 DNA reads as TGTGCCAGCAGCTTAGCAGACAGGGAAGCTAATGAAAAACTGTTTTTT. The chain employs TRBV7-9 and TRBJ1-4; the match to TRBD1 covers 7 bases. The CDR3 totals 16 residues. Germline V gives CDR1 SEHNR, CDR2 FQNEAQ (reference sequence). With V trimmed by 0 bases and J by 3 bases, 4 bases remained unmatched. The whole variable domain, remainder taken from reference TRBV7-9 and TRBJ1-4, is DTGVSQNPRHKITKRGQNVTFRCDPISEHNRLYWYRQTLGQGPEFLTYFQNEAQLEKSRLLSDRFSAERPKGSFSTLEIQRTEQGDSAMYLCASSLADREANEKLFFGSGTQLSVL.